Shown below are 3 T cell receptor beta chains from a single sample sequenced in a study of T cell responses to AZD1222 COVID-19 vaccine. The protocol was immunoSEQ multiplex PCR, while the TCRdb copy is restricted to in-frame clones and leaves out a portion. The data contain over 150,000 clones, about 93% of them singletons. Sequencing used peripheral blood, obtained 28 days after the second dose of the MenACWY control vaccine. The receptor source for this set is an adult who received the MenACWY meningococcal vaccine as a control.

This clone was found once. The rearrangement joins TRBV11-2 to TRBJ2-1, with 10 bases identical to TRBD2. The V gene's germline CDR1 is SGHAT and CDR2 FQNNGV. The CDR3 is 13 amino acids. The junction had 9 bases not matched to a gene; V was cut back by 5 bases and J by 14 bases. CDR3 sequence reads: CASSAVSGGTEFF. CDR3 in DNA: TGTGCCAGCAGCGCGGTTAGCGGGGGGACAGAGTTCTTC.

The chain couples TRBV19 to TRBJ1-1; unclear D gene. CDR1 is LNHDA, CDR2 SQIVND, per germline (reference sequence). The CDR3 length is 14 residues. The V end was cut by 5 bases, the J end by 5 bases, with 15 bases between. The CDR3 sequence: CASSLPSVQTEAFF. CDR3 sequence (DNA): TGTGCCAGTAGTCTTCCCAGCGTACAGACTGAAGCTTTCTTT.

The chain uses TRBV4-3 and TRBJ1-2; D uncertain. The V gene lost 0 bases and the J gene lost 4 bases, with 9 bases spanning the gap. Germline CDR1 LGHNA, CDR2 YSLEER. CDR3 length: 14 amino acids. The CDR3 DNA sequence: TGCGCCAGCAGCCAAGATCGAGCGATCTATGGCTACACCTTC. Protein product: CASSQDRAIYGYTF.